This TCR beta chain was sequenced for a study of blood T cell repertoires in COVID-19. Study context: Acute-phase and convalescent COVID-19 samples originated in the United States, Italy and Spain. T cells, B-cell-depleted T cells, or PBMCs provided the cDNA or gDNA that served as material.

This clone has only one observation. In the authors' workflow: For nucleated cells, counts were estimated from reference gene primer amplification. Profiling relied on immunoSEQ multiplex PCR, and the TCRdb table lists in-frame clones only, not all of them. For V, J and clone size, that table is used; D and trimming come from the DNA. The sample records nearly 70,000 clones, nearly 90% being singletons. Seattle patients were enrolled during active infection and followed longitudinally. The CDR3 is 15 residues long. J was trimmed by 7 bases and V by 4 bases; bases with no gene match: 5. Germline CDR1 and CDR2: SNHLY and FYNNEI.

Sequenced input: peripheral blood. This receptor was identified in a woman aged 45-60 years with COVID-19, enrolled during active disease. The rearrangement links TRBV2 to TRBJ2-1; 12 bases align to TRBD2. This CDR3 reads CASSGGLAGFNEQFF. As DNA, the CDR3 is TGTGCCAGCAGTGGTGGACTAGCGGGATTTAATGAGCAGTTCTTC. Together with reference TRBV2 and TRBJ2-1, the CDR3 gives the full variable domain: EPEVTQTPSHQVTQMGQEVILRCVPISNHLYFYWYRQILGQKVEFLVSFYNNEISEKSEIFDDQFSVERPDGSNFTLKIRSTKLEDSAMYFCASSGGLAGFNEQFFGPGTRLTVL.